Listed below are T cell receptor beta chains from one sample, sequenced in a study of spatial heterogeneity in lung cancer. Each CDR3 protein gets one entry after TCRdb re-called the 5' RACE reads with MiXCR. The sample includes tens of thousands of distinct CDR3 sequences, about an eighth of them seen just once. The sample consisted of PBMCs, taken at surgery. The receptors shown here come from a male donor with early-stage non-small cell lung cancer. CDR3s include the opening cysteine and the closing phenylalanine or tryptophan.

TRBJ1-1 | TRBV6-6 | 13 | CASRTDMNTEAFF
TRBJ2-7 | TRBV27 | 14 | CASSFRQRSYEQYF
TRBJ2-1 | TRBV4-3 | 15 | CASSDGASGMAEQFF
TRBJ2-3 | TRBV11-2 | 19 | CASSSPGTRATPRTDTQYF
TRBJ2-3 | TRBV28 | 14 | CASSLGTESDTQYF
TRBJ2-7 | TRBV30 | 13 | CAWRRLVSYEQYF
TRBJ2-5 | TRBV18 | 15 | CASSPNQGAPETQYF
TRBJ1-4 | TRBV28 | 16 | CASSGRRTGGSEKLFF
TRBJ1-3 | TRBV19 | 16 | CASSTRQGSRGNTIYF
TRBJ1-4 | TRBV7-2 | 16 | CASSVGSGLTNEKLFF
TRBJ1-6 | TRBV5-1 | 13 | CASSSTGPSPLHF
TRBJ2-2 | TRBV11-2 | 13 | CAGSTGLAGELFF
TRBJ1-1 | TRBV20-1 | 13 | CTVWAGVNTEAFF
TRBJ1-4 | TRBV7-8 | 16 | CASSLAWGTPNEKLFF
TRBJ1-6 | TRBV29-1 | 13 | CSAGQGSDSPLHF
TRBJ2-3 | TRBV9 | 17 | CASSVGPVAGGTDTQYF
TRBJ2-5 | TRBV5-1 | 15 | CASSLEASGGGTQYF
TRBJ2-1 | TRBV18 | 13 | CASSPPVRDQQFF
TRBJ1-5 | TRBV19 | 12 | CASTWTRQPQHF
TRBJ2-7 | TRBV4-1 | 15 | CASSQDPGGSYEQYF
TRBJ2-1 | TRBV7-9 | 13 | CASKRGTYNEQFF
TRBJ2-5 | TRBV20-1 | 14 | CSARDGSGLETQYF
TRBJ2-7 | TRBV12-3/TRBV12-4 | 15 | CASSPRGGGSYEQYF
TRBJ1-6 | TRBV19 | 18 | CASTGTVPRSSYNSPLHF
TRBJ2-7 | TRBV14 | 17 | CASSQVCSGLLSYEQYF
TRBJ1-2 | TRBV30 | 12 | CAWALQSGGYTF
TRBJ2-1 | TRBV28 | 14 | CASRQQGPYNEQFF
TRBJ2-3 | TRBV10-3 | 14 | CATQAGGPTDTQYF
TRBJ2-1 | TRBV5-1 | 15 | CASSPRDYSYNEQFF
TRBJ2-3 | TRBV18 | 15 | CASSPEKGPTDTQYF
TRBJ1-2 | TRBV29-1 | 12 | CSVAAGRGGYTF
TRBJ2-4 | TRBV6-2/TRBV6-3 | 15 | CASSYSKVAKNIQYF
TRBJ2-5 | TRBV5-1 | 15 | CASSLGVTSAETQYF
TRBJ2-7 | TRBV9 | 15 | CASSGRQGPPYEQYF
TRBJ2-2 | TRBV5-1 | 15 | CASRLSGANTGELFF
TRBJ2-7 | TRBV6-2/TRBV6-3 | 14 | CASSKGQGPYEQYF
TRBJ1-6 | TRBV20-1 | 14 | CSARRQGPNSPLHF
TRBJ2-5 | TRBV7-2 | 13 | CASSQGGQQTQYF
TRBJ2-7 | TRBV30 | 12 | CAWSQGTYEQYF
TRBJ2-7 | TRBV15 | 16 | CATSTSMGPRGNEQYF
TRBJ2-1 | TRBV6-2/TRBV6-3 | 13 | CASTPRMGHEQFF
TRBJ2-5 | TRBV9 | 14 | CASSVGDRAETQYF
TRBJ2-1 | TRBV13 | 17 | CASSQSERGRMVIGQFF
TRBJ2-1 | TRBV4-2 | 16 | CASSQDSGDLINEQFF
TRBJ2-1 | TRBV9 | 19 | CASSVRPDPGKSSYNEQFF